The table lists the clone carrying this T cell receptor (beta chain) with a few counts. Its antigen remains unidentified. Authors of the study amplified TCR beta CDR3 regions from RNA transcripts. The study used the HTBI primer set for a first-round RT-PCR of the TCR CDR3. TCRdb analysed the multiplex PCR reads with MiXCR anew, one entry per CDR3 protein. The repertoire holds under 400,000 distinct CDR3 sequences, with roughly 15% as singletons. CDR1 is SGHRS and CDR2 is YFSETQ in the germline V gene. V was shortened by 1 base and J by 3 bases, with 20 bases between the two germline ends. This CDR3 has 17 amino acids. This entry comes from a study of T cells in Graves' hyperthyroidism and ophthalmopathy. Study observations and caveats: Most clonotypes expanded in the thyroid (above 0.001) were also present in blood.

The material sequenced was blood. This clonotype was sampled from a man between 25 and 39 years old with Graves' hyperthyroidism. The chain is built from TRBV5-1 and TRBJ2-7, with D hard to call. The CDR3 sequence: CASSLHSLVSENYEQYF. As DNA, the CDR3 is TGCGCCAGCAGCTTGCATTCCCTAGTCTCGGAGAACTACGAGCAGTACTTC.